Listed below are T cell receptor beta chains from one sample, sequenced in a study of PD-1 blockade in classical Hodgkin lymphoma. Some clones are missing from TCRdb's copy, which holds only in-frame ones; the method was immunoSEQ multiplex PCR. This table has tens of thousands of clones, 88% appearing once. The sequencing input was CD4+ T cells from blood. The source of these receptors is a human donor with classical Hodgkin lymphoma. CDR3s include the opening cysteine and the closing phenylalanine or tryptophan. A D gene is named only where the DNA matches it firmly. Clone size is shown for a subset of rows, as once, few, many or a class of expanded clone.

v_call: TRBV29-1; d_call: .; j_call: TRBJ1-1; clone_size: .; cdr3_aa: CSVRSNTEAFF; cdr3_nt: TGCAGCGTTCGGTCGAACACTGAAGCTTTCTTT
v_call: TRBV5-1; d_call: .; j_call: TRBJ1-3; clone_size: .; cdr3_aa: CASSLQGTGSGNTIYF; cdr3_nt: TGCGCCAGCAGCTTACAGGGTACGGGCTCTGGAAACACCATATATTTT
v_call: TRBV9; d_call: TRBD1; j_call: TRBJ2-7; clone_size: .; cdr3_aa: CASSTHVGQAYEQYF; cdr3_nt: TGTGCCAGCAGCACCCACGTCGGACAGGCCTACGAGCAGTACTTC
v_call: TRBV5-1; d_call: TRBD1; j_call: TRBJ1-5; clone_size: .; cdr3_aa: CASSLGTGVNQPQHF; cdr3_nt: TGCGCCAGCAGCTTGGGGACAGGGGTCAATCAGCCCCAGCATTTT
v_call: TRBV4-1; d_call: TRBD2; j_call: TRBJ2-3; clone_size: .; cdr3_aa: CASSQGGLAGTDTQYF; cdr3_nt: TGCGCCAGCAGCCAAGGCGGACTAGCGGGCACAGATACGCAGTATTTT
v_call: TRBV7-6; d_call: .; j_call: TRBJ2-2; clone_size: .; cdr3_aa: CASSPRAAGELFF; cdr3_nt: TGTGCCAGCAGCCCCAGGGCGGCCGGGGAGCTGTTTTTT
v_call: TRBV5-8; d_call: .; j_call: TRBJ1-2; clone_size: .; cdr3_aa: CASSLGGIDYGYTF; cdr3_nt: TGTGCCAGCAGCTTGGGCGGGATTGACTATGGCTACACCTTC
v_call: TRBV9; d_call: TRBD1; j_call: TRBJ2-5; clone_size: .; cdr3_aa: CASSSRTGQETQYF; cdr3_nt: TGTGCCAGCAGCTCCAGGACAGGGCAAGAGACCCAGTACTTC
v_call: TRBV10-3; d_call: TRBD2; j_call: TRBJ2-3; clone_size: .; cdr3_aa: CAIRPGRGRDTDTQYF; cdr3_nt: TGTGCCATCAGGCCGGGTCGCGGGAGGGACACAGATACGCAGTATTTT
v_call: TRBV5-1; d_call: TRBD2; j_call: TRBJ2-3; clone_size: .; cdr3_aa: CASSRRGVTSTDTQYF; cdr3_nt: TGCGCCAGCTCCCGTCGGGGGGTCACTAGCACAGATACGCAGTATTTT
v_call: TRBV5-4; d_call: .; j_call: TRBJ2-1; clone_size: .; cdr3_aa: CASSLAGGQNNEQFF; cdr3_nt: TGTGCCAGCAGCTTGGCAGGTGGCCAGAACAATGAGCAGTTCTTC
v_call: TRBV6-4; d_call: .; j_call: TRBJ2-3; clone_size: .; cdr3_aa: CASSDGQTDTQYF; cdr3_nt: TGTGCCAGCAGTGACGGCCAGACAGATACGCAGTATTTT
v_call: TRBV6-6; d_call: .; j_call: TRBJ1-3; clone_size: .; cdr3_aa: CASRRTAGNTIYF; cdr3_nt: TGTGCCAGCAGGCGGACGGCTGGAAACACCATATATTTT
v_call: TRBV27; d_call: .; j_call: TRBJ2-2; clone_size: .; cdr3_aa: CASKPFAGLNTGELFF; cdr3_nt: TGTGCCAGCAAACCTTTTGCGGGGTTGAACACCGGGGAGCTGTTTTTT
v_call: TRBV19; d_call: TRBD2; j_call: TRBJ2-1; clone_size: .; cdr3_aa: CASSWSGRSRNEQFF; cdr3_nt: TGTGCCAGTAGTTGGAGCGGGAGATCTCGGAATGAGCAGTTCTTC
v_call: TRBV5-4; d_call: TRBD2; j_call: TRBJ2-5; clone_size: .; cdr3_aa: CASSPGGSDETQYF; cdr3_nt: TGTGCCAGCAGCCCGGGAGGATCAGATGAGACCCAGTACTTC
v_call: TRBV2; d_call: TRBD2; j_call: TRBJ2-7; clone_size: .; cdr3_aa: CASSVGLAGSYEQYF; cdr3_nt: TGTGCCAGCAGTGTAGGGCTAGCGGGGAGTTACGAGCAGTACTTC
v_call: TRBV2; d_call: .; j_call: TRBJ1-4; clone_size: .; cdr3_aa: CASSGWTANEKLFF; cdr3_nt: TGTGCCAGCAGTGGTTGGACCGCGAATGAAAAACTGTTTTTT
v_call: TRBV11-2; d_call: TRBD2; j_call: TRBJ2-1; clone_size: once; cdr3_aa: CASSFPVAGGGRYNEQFF; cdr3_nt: TGTGCCAGCAGCTTTCCGGTAGCGGGAGGGGGTCGCTACAATGAGCAGTTCTTC
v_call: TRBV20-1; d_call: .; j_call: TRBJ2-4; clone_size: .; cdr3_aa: CSAMMGNIQYF; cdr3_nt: TGCAGTGCTATGATGGGAAACATTCAGTACTTC
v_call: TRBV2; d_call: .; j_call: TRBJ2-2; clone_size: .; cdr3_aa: CASSEVGDTGELFF; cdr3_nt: TGTGCCAGCAGTGAAGTAGGGGACACCGGGGAGCTGTTTTTT
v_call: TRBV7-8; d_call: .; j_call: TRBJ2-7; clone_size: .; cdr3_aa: CASSPSGGGGPLVEQYF; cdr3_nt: TGTGCCAGCAGTCCCAGTGGGGGCGGAGGTCCGCTTGTCGAGCAGTACTTC
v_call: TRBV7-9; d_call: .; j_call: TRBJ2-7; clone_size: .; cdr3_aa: CASSLGRDHYEQYF; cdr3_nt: TGTGCCAGCAGCTTAGGCAGGGACCACTACGAGCAGTACTTC
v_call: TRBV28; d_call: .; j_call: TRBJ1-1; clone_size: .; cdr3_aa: CASSWASGDTNNAFF; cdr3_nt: TGTGCCAGCAGTTGGGCGAGCGGGGATACGAATAACGCTTTCTTT
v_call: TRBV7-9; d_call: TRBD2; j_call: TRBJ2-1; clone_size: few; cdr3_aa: CASSGLAGYNEQFF; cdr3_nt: TGTGCCAGCAGCGGACTAGCAGGCTACAATGAGCAGTTCTTC
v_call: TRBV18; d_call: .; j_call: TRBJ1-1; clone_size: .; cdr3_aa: CASSPGGRDTEAFF; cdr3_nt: TGTGCCAGCTCACCTGGGGGCAGGGACACTGAAGCTTTCTTT
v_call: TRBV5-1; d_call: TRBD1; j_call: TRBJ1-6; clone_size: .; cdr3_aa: CASSLDRGNSPLHF; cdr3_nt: TGCGCCAGCAGCCTGGACAGGGGTAATTCACCCCTCCACTTT
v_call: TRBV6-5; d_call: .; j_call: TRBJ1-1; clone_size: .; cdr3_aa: CASTLALNTEAFF; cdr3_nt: TGTGCCAGCACCCTCGCTTTAAACACTGAAGCTTTCTTT
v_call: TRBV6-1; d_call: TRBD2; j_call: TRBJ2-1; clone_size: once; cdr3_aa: CAGGRGENNEQFF; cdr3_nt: TGTGCCGGAGGGAGGGGCGAGAACAATGAGCAGTTCTTC
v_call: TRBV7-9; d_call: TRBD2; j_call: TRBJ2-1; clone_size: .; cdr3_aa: CASTPRGLAGGGNEQFF; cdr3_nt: TGTGCCAGCACCCCACGCGGACTAGCGGGAGGAGGAAATGAGCAGTTCTTC
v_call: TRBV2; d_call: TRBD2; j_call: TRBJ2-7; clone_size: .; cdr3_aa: CASSVGGRAYEQYF; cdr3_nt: TGTGCCAGCAGTGTAGGCGGGAGGGCCTACGAGCAGTACTTC
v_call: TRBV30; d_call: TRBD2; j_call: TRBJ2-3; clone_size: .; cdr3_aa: CAWREGSGRAVGRYF; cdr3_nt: TGTGCCTGGAGGGAAGGGAGCGGGAGGGCCGTCGGTCGGTATTTT
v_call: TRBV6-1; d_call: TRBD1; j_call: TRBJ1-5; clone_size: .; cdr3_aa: CASSQGDGQPQHF; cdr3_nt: TGTGCCAGCAGCCAGGGGGACGGTCAGCCCCAGCATTTT
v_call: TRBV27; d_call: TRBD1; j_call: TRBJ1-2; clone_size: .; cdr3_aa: CASSLTPPLTGDYGYTF; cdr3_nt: TGTGCCAGCAGTTTAACCCCACCTTTGACAGGGGACTATGGCTACACCTTC
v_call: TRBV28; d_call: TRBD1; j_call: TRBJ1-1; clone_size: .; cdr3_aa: CASRRTGAGTEAFF; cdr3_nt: TGTGCCAGCAGGAGGACAGGCGCCGGGACTGAAGCTTTCTTT
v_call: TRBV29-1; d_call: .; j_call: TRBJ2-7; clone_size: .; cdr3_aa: CSVIGRISSYEQYF; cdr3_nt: TGCAGCGTAATCGGGAGAATCAGCTCCTACGAGCAGTACTTC
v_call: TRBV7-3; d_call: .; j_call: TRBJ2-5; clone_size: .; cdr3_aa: CASSLNGAGEETQYF; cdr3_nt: TGTGCCAGCAGCTTAAACGGGGCCGGGGAAGAGACCCAGTACTTC
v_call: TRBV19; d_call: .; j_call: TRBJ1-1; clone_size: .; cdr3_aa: CASSPTGLNTEAFF; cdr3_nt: TGTGCCAGTAGCCCAACAGGACTGAACACTGAAGCTTTCTTT
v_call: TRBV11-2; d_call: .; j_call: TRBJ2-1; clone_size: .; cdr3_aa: CASSPRGLPMNEQFF; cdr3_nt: TGTGCCAGCAGCCCCCGAGGCCTACCGATGAATGAGCAGTTCTTC
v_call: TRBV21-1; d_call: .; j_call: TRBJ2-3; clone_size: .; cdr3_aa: CASRWTSSGAGRRTDTQYF; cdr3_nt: TGTGCCAGCCGATGGACTAGCTCCGGGGCCGGACGGAGGACAGATACGCAGTATTTT
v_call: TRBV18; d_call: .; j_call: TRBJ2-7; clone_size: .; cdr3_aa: CASSPEARLYEQYF; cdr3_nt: TGTGCCAGCTCACCCGAGGCGCGGCTTTACGAGCAGTACTTC
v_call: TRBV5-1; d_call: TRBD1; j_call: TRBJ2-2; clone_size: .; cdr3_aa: CASSKGQADTGELFF; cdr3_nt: TGCGCCAGCAGCAAGGGACAGGCCGACACCGGGGAGCTGTTTTTT
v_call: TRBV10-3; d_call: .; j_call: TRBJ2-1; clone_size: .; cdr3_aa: CAISELGTLYNEQFF; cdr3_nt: TGTGCCATCAGCGAACTAGGGACCCTGTACAATGAGCAGTTCTTC
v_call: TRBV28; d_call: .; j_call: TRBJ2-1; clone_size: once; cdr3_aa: CASSSPWQGGEQFF; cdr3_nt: TGTGCCAGCAGTTCCCCCTGGCAGGGGGGTGAGCAGTTCTTC
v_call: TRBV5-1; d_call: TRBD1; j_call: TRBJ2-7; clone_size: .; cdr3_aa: CASSSDAFGTGRNEQYF; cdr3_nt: TGCGCCAGCAGCTCTGACGCATTCGGGACAGGGCGAAACGAGCAGTACTTC
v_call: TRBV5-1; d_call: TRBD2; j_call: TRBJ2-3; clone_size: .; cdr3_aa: CASSIGLAREVRTDTQYF; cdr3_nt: TGCGCCAGCAGCATCGGACTAGCGAGGGAGGTTCGCACAGATACGCAGTATTTT
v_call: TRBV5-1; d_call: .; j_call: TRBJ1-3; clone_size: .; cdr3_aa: CASSLSPGRSSGNTIYF; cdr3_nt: TGCGCCAGCAGCTTGTCGCCTGGCAGGAGCTCTGGAAACACCATATATTTT
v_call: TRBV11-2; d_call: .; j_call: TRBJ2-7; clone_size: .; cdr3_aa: CASSSLGLYEQYF; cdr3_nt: TGTGCCAGCAGCTCCCTGGGCCTCTACGAGCAGTACTTC
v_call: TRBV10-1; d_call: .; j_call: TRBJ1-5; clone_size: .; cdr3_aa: CASSLDSNQPQHF; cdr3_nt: TGCGCCAGCAGTTTGGATAGCAATCAGCCCCAGCATTTT
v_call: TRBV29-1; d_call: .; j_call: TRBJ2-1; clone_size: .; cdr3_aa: CSVGLTPLYNEQFF; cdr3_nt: TGCAGCGTTGGCTTAACTCCGCTGTACAATGAGCAGTTCTTC
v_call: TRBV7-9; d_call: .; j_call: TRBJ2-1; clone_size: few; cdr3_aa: CASSPPGATEQFF; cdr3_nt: TGTGCCAGCAGCCCCCCCGGGGCGACTGAGCAGTTCTTC
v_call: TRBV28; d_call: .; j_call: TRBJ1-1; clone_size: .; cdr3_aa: CASRPQGYTEAFF; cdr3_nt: TGTGCCAGCAGGCCACAGGGCTACACTGAAGCTTTCTTT
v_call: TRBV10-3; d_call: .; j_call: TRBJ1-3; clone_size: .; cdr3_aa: CAIRPGQTSSGNTIYF; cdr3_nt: TGTGCCATCAGACCCGGACAGACGAGCTCTGGAAACACCATATATTTT
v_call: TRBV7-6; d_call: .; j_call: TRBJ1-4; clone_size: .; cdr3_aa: CASSLGGVNEKLFF; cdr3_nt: TGTGCCAGCAGCTTGGGAGGGGTTAATGAAAAACTGTTTTTT